Each of the 22 T cell receptor beta chains below was sequenced from the same sample in a study of T cells in women clearing cervical HPV infection (dated by TCRdb to 2016 to 2019). The library was built by means of the immunoSEQ multiplex PCR assay. TCRdb obtained this table from immuneACCESS and retained in-frame rearrangements with V and J assigned. These tables miss some clones; where compared with another copy, unresolved V genes account for less than half of the shortfall, and the remainder is unexplained. The sample has approximately 44,000 clones on record. Of the sample, 7.6% is held by the ten largest clones. Sequenced sample: blood buffy coat. Receptors were obtained from a woman between 18 and 70 years old with a cervical HPV16 infection that either progressed to CIN3+ or cleared (not recorded which).

A remark on this clone: Read sequence stops 3 residues before the CDR3 end, and the germline J gene provides the missing end. The chain is built from TRBV28 and TRBJ2-7; a weak D match, TRBD1 (6 bases). The CDR3 loop spans 14 amino acids. Trimming pared 2 bases from V and 6 bases from J, leaving 14 bases between. Germline values: CDR1 MDHEN, CDR2 SYDVKM. The CDR3: CASSLDQGRSEQYF. The covered CDR3 bases are TGTGCCAGCAGTTTAGACCAGGGGCGTTCCGAG.

Regarding this clone: The read ends 3 residues shy of where the CDR3 ends; the end is completed using the germline J gene. The chain joins TRBV2 to TRBJ2-5; a weak D match, TRBD1 (6 bases). The V gene lost 3 bases and the J gene lost 4 bases, with 18 bases spanning the gap. CDR3 size: 16 residues. In germline, CDR1 is SNHLY, CDR2 FYNNEI. Partial CDR3 DNA: TGTGCCAGCAGTGACGGACAGCGAAAAGGGGTAGAGACC. Translating it yields CASSDGQRKGVET. The full CDR3 sequence reads CASSDGQRKGVETQYF.

A note on this clone: Coverage ceases 3 residues before the CDR3 finishes, and the germline J gene fills in the end. V gene TRBV28 combines with J gene TRBJ1-2, with TRBD1 matching over 9 bases. This CDR3 is built from 15 residues. The germline CDR1 and CDR2 sequences are MDHEN and SYDVKM. The CDR3 protein is CASAGTGRDWGGYTF. Partial CDR3 DNA: TGTGCCAGCGCCGGGACAGGGAGAGACTGGGGGGGC.

As concerns this clone: The read finishes 3 residues shy of the CDR3 end, and the germline J gene is used to complete it. This chain links TRBV5-1 with TRBJ2-3; 9 bases map to TRBD1. V shed 3 bases, J shed 4 bases, and the junction held 6 bases outside the gene matches. There are 15 residues in the CDR3. Germline CDR1 SGHRS, CDR2 YFSETQ. CDR3 sequence reads: CASSWAGQGADTQYF. The DNA read from the CDR3 is TGCGCCAGCAGCTGGGCGGGACAGGGTGCAGATACG.

In regard to this clone: The read terminates 3 residues ahead of where the CDR3 ends, so the germline J gene completes it. The rearrangement uses TRBV29-1 and TRBJ2-1, with 11 positions matching TRBD2. CDR1 is SQVTM and CDR2 is ANQGSEA in the germline V gene. The V segment lost 7 bases and the J segment 7 bases; nucleotides outside the gene matches: 3. The CDR3 is 12 residues long. The CDR3 sequence: CSGGTSGNEQFF. CDR3 DNA, as far as it was read: TGCAGCGGGGGGACTAGCGGTAATGAG.

To note about this clone: The read ends 3 residues before the CDR3 terminus; that terminus is restored from the germline J gene. V gene TRBV11-2 combines with J gene TRBJ2-1, with 10 bases identical to TRBD2. J lost 6 bases, V lost 4 bases, and 6 bases had no gene match. The CDR3 consists of 15 residues. Germline lookup yields CDR1 SGHAT and CDR2 FQNNGV. CDR3 protein: CASSSLAGVGNEQFF. CDR3 DNA (partial): TGTGCCAGCAGCTCCCTAGCGGGGGTGGGCAATGAG.

A word on this clone: The read falls 3 residues short of the CDR3 end, and the missing part is taken from the germline J gene. The chain uses TRBV18 and TRBJ2-2; D ambiguous. The CDR3 has 14 residues. Deletions cut 2 bases from V and 3 bases from J, with 7 bases between. Per germline, CDR1 KGHSH and CDR2 LQKENI. The chain's CDR3 is CASSPKVDTGELFF. Incomplete CDR3 DNA: TGTGCCAGCTCACCAAAGGTGGACACCGGGGAG.

Details on this clone: From the germline J gene comes the end of the CDR3, since the read stops 3 residues before it. This chain joins TRBV28 and TRBJ2-7, with 7 bases lining up with TRBD1. The J segment lost 4 bases and the V segment lost 8 bases, leaving 2 bases of the junction unmatched. Germline V gives CDR1 MDHEN, CDR2 SYDVKM. The CDR3 consists of 11 residues. CDR3: CASGTEYEQYF. Partial CDR3 DNA: TGTGCCAGCGGGACAGAGTACGAG.

With regard to this clone: The read falls 3 residues short of the CDR3 end, and the missing part is taken from the germline J gene. The chain joins TRBV28 to TRBJ2-5; 13 nucleotides match TRBD2. CDR3 size: 16 residues. Trimming took 6 bases from V and 5 from J; bases not matched to a gene: 9. Germline CDR1 reads MDHEN; CDR2 reads SYDVKM. CDR3 sequence: CASSLELAGGGETQYF. The sequenced CDR3 bases are TGTGCCAGCAGCTTGGAACTAGCGGGAGGGGGGGAGACC.

As regards this clone: The CDR3 goes on 3 residues after the read ends, and that part is filled in from the germline J gene. The J gene is TRBJ2-7, the V gene TRBV28; TRBD1 is a possible D gene (6 bases). Germline V gene lookup returns CDR1 MDHEN and CDR2 SYDVKM. Trimming left V 5 bases short and J 4 bases short, with 15 bases between. The CDR3 is made up of 14 amino acids. The chain's CDR3 is CASSLVGTGYEQYF. The DNA read from the CDR3 is TGTGCCAGCAGTCTCGTAGGCACAGGGTACGAG.

For this clone: With the read ending 3 residues before the CDR3 end, the germline J gene is used to fill in that end. J is TRBJ2-3 and V is TRBV5-6, with 7 bases fitting TRBD2. The trim removed 1 base at V and 5 bases at J, leaving 7 bases unmatched. Germline V lookup: CDR1 SGHDT, CDR2 YYEEEE. The CDR3 sequence is 15 residues long. CDR3: CASSLRGGLGDTQYF. CDR3 DNA (partial): TGTGCCAGCAGCTTGAGGGGTGGACTAGGAGATACG. The full variable domain, in which reference TRBV5-6 and TRBJ2-3 provide the parts outside the CDR3, is DAGVTQSPTHLIKTRGQQVTLRCSPKSGHDTVSWYQQALGQGPQFIFQYYEEEERQRGNFPDRFSGHQFPNYSSELNVNALLLGDSALYLCASSLRGGLGDTQYFGPGTRLTVL.

As regards this clone: The read ends 3 residues before the CDR3 terminus; that terminus is restored from the germline J gene. The chain links TRBV5-1 to TRBJ2-3, with D unresolved. Between the trimmed V and J ends, which lost 4 bases and 2 bases, there was a span of 11 bases. CDR3 size: 14 residues. CDR1 and CDR2 (germline): SGHRS, YFSETQ. The covered CDR3 bases are TGCGCCAGCAGCAGGGCCACCTCCACAGATACG. Protein sequence: CASSRATSTDT. The whole CDR3 is CASSRATSTDTQYF.

A note on this clone: The read ends 3 residues before the CDR3 terminus; that terminus is restored from the germline J gene. The chain employs TRBV19 and TRBJ2-1, with TRBD2 matching over 11 bases. Germline assignment: CDR1 LNHDA and CDR2 SQIVND (reference sequence). The CDR3 has 18 residues. The J segment lost 8 bases and the V segment lost 0 bases, leaving 12 bases of the junction unmatched. The chain's CDR3 is CASSIDGISGGGGDEQFF. The CDR3 bases that were read are TGTGCCAGTAGTATAGATGGAATTAGCGGGGGGGGTGGGGATGAG.

Details on this clone: Coverage ceases 3 residues before the CDR3 finishes, and the germline J gene fills in the end. The V call is TRBV5-1, the J call TRBJ2-5, with TRBD2 matching over 14 bases. The CDR3 is 18 residues long. Germline assignment: CDR1 SGHRS and CDR2 YFSETQ. Partial CDR3 DNA: TGCGCCAGCAGCTTGGGACTAGCGGGGGGGCCTGATTATCTCACC. As protein: CASSLGLAGGPDYLT. The complete CDR3 reads CASSLGLAGGPDYLTQYF.

This clone is identified as medium-sized (0.01 to 0.1%) from frequency. Here the CDR3 reads CASKDGDRGSNQPQHF. Incomplete CDR3 DNA: TGTGCCAGTAAGGATGGGGACAGGGGAAGCAATCAGCCC. This chain links TRBV19 with TRBJ1-5, with 10 bases fitting TRBD1. The read is 3 residues too short to cover the CDR3 end, so that end is filled in from the germline J gene. V was clipped by 7 bases and J by 1 base; unmatched bases: 7. CDR1 is LNHDA and CDR2 is SQIVND in the germline V gene (reference sequence). This CDR3 comprises 16 residues.

As regards this clone: With the read ending 3 residues before the CDR3 end, the germline J gene is used to fill in that end. The chain links TRBV20-1 to TRBJ1-5, with D possibly being TRBD1 (5 bases). CDR1 is DFQATT and CDR2 is SNEGSKA in the germline V gene (reference sequence). The CDR3 totals 14 residues. Trimming took 3 bases from V and 2 from J, leaving 11 bases between them. The CDR3 region is CSASGGKGNQPQHF. Partial CDR3 DNA: TGCAGTGCTAGCGGGGGTAAGGGCAATCAGCCC.

With respect to this clone: From the germline J gene comes the end of the CDR3, since the read stops 3 residues before it. The chain employs TRBV12-3 or TRBV12-4 and TRBJ2-4, with unresolved D. The CDR3 is made up of 13 amino acids. CDR3 sequence reads: CASRPSLAPLQYF. CDR3 DNA, as far as it was read: TGTGCCAGCAGACCCTCACTTGCCCCCCTT.

A note on this clone: From the germline J gene comes the end of the CDR3, since the read stops 3 residues before it. The V gene is TRBV19, the J gene TRBJ1-1, with D perhaps TRBD1 (6 bases). CDR1 and CDR2 (germline): LNHDA, SQIVND (reference sequence). This CDR3 is 19 amino acids long. V gave up 8 bases and J gave up 0 bases, with 28 bases separating them. Partial CDR3 DNA: TGTGCCAGTCCCAAAAATTCCTCAGAGGACAGCCCTATGAACACTGAA. It yields the protein CASPKNSSEDSPMNTE. The entire CDR3 is CASPKNSSEDSPMNTEAFF. Using reference TRBV19 and TRBJ1-1 for the parts outside the CDR3, the full variable domain is DGGITQSPKYLFRKEGQNVTLSCEQNLNHDAMYWYRQDPGQGLRLIYYSQIVNDFQKGDIAEGYSVSREKKESFPLTVTSAQKNPTAFYLCASPKNSSEDSPMNTEAFFGQGTRLTVV.

Remarks on this clone: The CDR3 end lies 3 residues beyond the end of the read and is filled in from the germline J gene. The chain has TRBV6-1 and TRBJ2-7; maybe TRBD2 (6 bases). The length of the CDR3 is 15 residues. The V gene's germline CDR1 is MNHNS and CDR2 SASEGT. Deletions cut 3 bases from V and 2 bases from J, with 14 bases between. The sequenced part of the CDR3 DNA is TGTGCCAGCAGTGACCGGGGGACGGCCACCTACGAG. Protein product: CASSDRGTATYE. The complete CDR3 reads CASSDRGTATYEQYF.

Concerning this clone: The read terminates 3 residues ahead of where the CDR3 ends, so the germline J gene completes it. V gene TRBV10-3 combines with J gene TRBJ2-2, with 8 bases aligning to TRBD1. The CDR3 contains 15 residues. Germline trimming cut 6 bases from V and 3 bases from J; bases unmatched to any gene: 6. Germline CDR1 and CDR2: ENHRY and SYGVKD. The CDR3 DNA, read in part, is TGTGCCATCAGGGATCGGACAGGGTACACCGGGGAG. The encoded protein is CAIRDRTGYTGE. The entire CDR3 reads CAIRDRTGYTGELFF.

A note on this clone: The read stops 3 residues short of the end of the CDR3; the missing end is completed from the germline J gene. The chain couples TRBV7-2 to TRBJ1-2; 11 nucleotides agree with TRBD1. This CDR3 comprises 15 residues. V was pared by 5 bases and J by 0 bases, with 2 bases of the junction left unmatched. The germline V gene encodes CDR1 SGHTA and CDR2 FQGNSA. Here the CDR3 reads CASSLGQGANYGYTF. Incomplete CDR3 DNA: TGTGCCAGCAGCCTGGGACAGGGGGCTAACTATGGC.

CDR3 loop: CASSELGRGSEAFF. The sequenced part of the CDR3 DNA is TGCGCCAGCAGTGAGTTGGGCAGGGGGTCTGAA. V and J are TRBV10-1 and TRBJ1-1, with 7 bases matching TRBD1. The read is 3 residues too short to cover the CDR3 end, so that end is filled in from the germline J gene. This CDR3 is built from 14 residues. V shed 1 base and J 6 bases; nucleotides not matched to a gene: 5. The germline CDR1 and CDR2 sequences are WNHNN and SYGVQD (reference sequence).